These 9 T cell receptor beta chains were sequenced from one sample in a study of human CD8 memory T cell subsets (dated by TCRdb to 2019 to 2021). A Human TCR Profiling Kit was used to prepare UMI-labeled 5' RACE TCRbeta libraries. The reads were reprocessed in TCRdb, with one entry per CDR3 protein sequence and no accompanying DNA. This specimen's table enumerates under 11,000 distinct CDR3 sequences. The ten largest clones take up 20% to 25% of the sample. Sequenced: CD8+ T cells from PBMCs. Every receptor here comes from a human donor in good health.

The chain joins TRBV20-1 to TRBJ2-1; the TCRdb D gene call, TRBD1, has no DNA to confirm it. This CDR3 contains 15 residues. Germline CDR1 and CDR2: DFQATT and SNEGSKA (reference sequence). The CDR3 is CSARSRETDYNEQFF.

V is TRBV4-3 and J is TRBJ1-3. The germline gives CDR1 LGHNA, CDR2 YSLEER. CDR3 length: 16 amino acids. The CDR3 sequence: CASSQEVGASGNTIYF.

The J gene is TRBJ2-7, the V gene TRBV28; TCRdb lists TRBD2, though no DNA is available to test this call. Germline CDR1 reads MDHEN; CDR2 reads SYDVKM. The CDR3 length is 15 residues. The CDR3 region is CASSFLTDSPYEQYF.

The rearrangement links TRBV28 to TRBJ2-7; TCRdb's assignment of TRBD2 cannot be checked, as there is no DNA. Germline V gene sequence: CDR1 MDHEN, CDR2 SYDVKM. CDR3 length: 12 residues. Here the CDR3 reads CASSAGTYEQYF.

J is TRBJ2-1 and V is TRBV5-1; TCRdb proposes TRBD2, but this gene call is untestable without DNA. The CDR3 loop spans 16 amino acids. The germline gives CDR1 SGHRS, CDR2 YFSETQ. This chain's CDR3 is CASSPSGRAFMSEQFF.

This chain uses TRBV11-2 with TRBJ1-1. Germline V lookup: CDR1 SGHAT, CDR2 FQNNGV. There are 13 residues in the CDR3. The CDR3 loop reads CASSLEMNTEAFF.

This chain links TRBV5-5 with TRBJ1-4; there is no DNA to check the TCRdb D call of TRBD1. There are 14 residues in the CDR3. Germline V lookup: CDR1 SGHKS, CDR2 YYEKEE (reference sequence). CDR3 sequence reads: CASSLRQANEKLFF.

The rearrangement links TRBV20-1 to TRBJ2-7; the D call of TRBD1 rests on TCRdb alone, since no DNA is present to check it. CDR3 length: 13 amino acids. Per the germline V gene, CDR1 is DFQATT and CDR2 is SNEGSKA (reference sequence). CDR3 amino acids: CSARGESPYEQYF.

The CDR3 protein is CASSQGAEENYEQYF. This sequence joins TRBV4-3 and TRBJ2-7. CDR1 and CDR2 from the germline V gene are LGHNA and YSLEER. There are 15 residues in the CDR3.